This TCR beta chain was captured in a study of blood T cell repertoires in COVID-19. TCRdb's copy holds only in-frame clones and misses some; the assay was immunoSEQ multiplex PCR. The sample contains around 64,000 clones, roughly 88% of which appear only once. With 5 bases clipped from V and 7 bases from J, the junction kept 6 bases outside the gene matches. Germline CDR1 is LGHDT and CDR2 is YNNKEL (reference sequence). The CDR3 has 14 amino acids. This chain connects TRBV3-1 (or the pseudogene TRBV3-2) to TRBJ1-1; TRBD1 matches 11 bases. The sample consisted of peripheral blood. The sequence came from a young man with acute or convalescent COVID-19. CDR3 in amino acids: CASSEDRGRGEAFF. In DNA, the CDR3 is TGTGCCAGCAGCGAGGACAGGGGGCGAGGTGAAGCTTTCTTT.